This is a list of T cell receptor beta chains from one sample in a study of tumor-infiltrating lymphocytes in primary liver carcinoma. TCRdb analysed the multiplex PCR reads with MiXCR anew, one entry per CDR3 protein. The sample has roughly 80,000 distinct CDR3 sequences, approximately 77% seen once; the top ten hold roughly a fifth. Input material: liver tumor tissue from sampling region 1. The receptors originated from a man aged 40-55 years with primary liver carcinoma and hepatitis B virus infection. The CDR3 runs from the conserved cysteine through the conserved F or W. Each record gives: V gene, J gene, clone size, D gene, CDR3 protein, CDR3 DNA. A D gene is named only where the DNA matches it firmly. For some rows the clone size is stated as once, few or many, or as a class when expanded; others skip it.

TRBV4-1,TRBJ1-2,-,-,CASSQEDSEEIDGYTF,TGCGCCAGCAGCCAAGAAGATTCAGAGGAAATAGATGGCTACACCTTT
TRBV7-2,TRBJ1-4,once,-,CASSLAGQVTNEKLFF,TGTGCCAGCAGCTTAGCAGGACAAGTAACTAATGAAAAACTGTTTTTT
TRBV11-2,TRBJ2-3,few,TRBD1,CASSSDLGTGTSYTQYF,TGTGCCAGCAGCTCAGATCTTGGGACAGGGACAAGCTATACGCAGTATTTT
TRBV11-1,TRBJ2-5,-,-,CANCQGGKETQYF,TGTGCCAACTGCCAAGGTGGGAAAGAGACCCAATACTTC
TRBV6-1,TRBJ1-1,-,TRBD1,CASSHRDSTEGFF,TGTGCCAGCAGCCATCGGGACAGTACTGAAGGTTTCTTT
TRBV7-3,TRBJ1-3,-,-,CAGSLTRESSGNTIYF,TGTGCCGGCAGCTTAACGAGAGAGAGCTCTGGAAACACCATATATTTT
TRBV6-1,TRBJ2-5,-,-,CASNREVQETQYF,TGTGCCAGCAACAGGGAGGTCCAAGAGACCCAGTACTTC
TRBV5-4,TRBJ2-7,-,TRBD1,CASSLGQARTYEQYF,TGTGCGAGCAGCTTGGGACAGGCGCGCACCTACGAGCAGTACTTC
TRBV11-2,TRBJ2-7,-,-,CASSLSVGVSYERYF,TGTGCCAGTAGCCTATCTGTGGGAGTATCCTACGAGCGGTACTTC
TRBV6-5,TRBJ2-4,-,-,CASSWGIKNKTIQYF,TGTGCCAGCAGTTGGGGAATCAAGAACAAAACCATTCAGTACTTC
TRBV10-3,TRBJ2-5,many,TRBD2,CAISDLSTSGKETQYF,TGTGCCATCAGTGATCTATCGACTAGCGGAAAAGAGACCCAGTACTTC
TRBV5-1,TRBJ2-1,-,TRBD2,CSSSGGLAVSYNEQFF,TGCTCCAGCAGCGGGGGACTAGCGGTTTCCTACAATGAGCAGTTCTTC
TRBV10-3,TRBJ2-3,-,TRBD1,CTISESKGAIRDTQYF,TGTACCATCAGTGAGTCGAAGGGGGCCATCAGAGATACGCAGTATTTT
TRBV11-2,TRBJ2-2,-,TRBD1,CASRFDRDRVGTGKLFF,TGTGCCAGCAGATTTGATCGGGACAGGGTCGGTACCGGGAAGCTGTTTTTT
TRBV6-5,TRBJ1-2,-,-,CASRYAAGENYGYTF,TGTGCCAGCAGATATGCGGCAGGGGAAAACTATGGCTACACCTTC
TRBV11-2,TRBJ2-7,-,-,CDSSLSELTSQYF,TGTGACAGTAGCTTAAGTGAGCTAACGTCGCAGTACTTC
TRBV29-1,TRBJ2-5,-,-,CSARTGAGETQYF,TGCAGCGCTCGAACAGGGGCGGGAGAGACCCAATACTTC
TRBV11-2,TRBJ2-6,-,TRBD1,CACSLRQGGPSGANVLTF,TGTGCCTGCAGCTTAAGACAGGGGGGCCCCTCCGGGGCCAACGTCCTAACTTTC
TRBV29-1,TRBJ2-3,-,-,CSVELRDREVADTQYF,TGCAGCGTTGAACTCCGGGATAGGGAAGTTGCAGATACGCAGTATTTT
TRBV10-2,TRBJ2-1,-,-,CAISKNRSEQFF,TGCGCCATCAGCAAGAACCGCAGTGAGCAGTTCTTC
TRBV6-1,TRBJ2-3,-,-,CASSPERVRWDSVGARADTQYF,TGTGCCAGCAGCCCGGAAAGGGTCCGTTGGGATTCGGTGGGAGCTCGGGCAGATACGCAGTATTTT
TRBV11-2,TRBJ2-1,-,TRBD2,CASSRGTSRSSYNGQFF,TGTGCCAGCAGCAGAGGGACTAGCAGGAGCTCCTACAATGGACAGTTCTTC
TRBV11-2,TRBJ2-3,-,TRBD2,CASSDGDSGRRAQYF,TGTGCCAGCAGCGACGGAGATAGCGGGAGACGGGCGCAGTATTTT
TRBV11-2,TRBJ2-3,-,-,CASWSDSYQPQYF,TGTGCCAGCTGGTCCGACAGCTATCAGCCCCAGTATTTT
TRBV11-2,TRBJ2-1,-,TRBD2,CAGSPGTSLEKFF,TGTGCCGGCAGTCCCGGGACTAGCCTAGAGAAGTTCTTC
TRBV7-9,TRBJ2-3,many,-,CASSSTDTDTQYF,TGTGCCAGCAGCTCAACTGATACAGATACGCAGTATTTT
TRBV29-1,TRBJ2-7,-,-,CSVEDRRRERYF,TGCAGCGTTGAAGATCGCCGACGCGAGCGGTACTTC
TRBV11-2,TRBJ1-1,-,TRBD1,CASSRMEEQGFGTEAFF,TGTGCCAGTAGCCGAATGGAGGAACAGGGGTTCGGCACTGAAGCTTTCTTT
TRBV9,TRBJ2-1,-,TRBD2,CASNPGLAGVRDYNEQFF,TGTGCCAGCAACCCGGGACTAGCGGGGGTGCGCGACTACAATGAGCAGTTCTTC
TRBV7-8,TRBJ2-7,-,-,CTSSLLSDTFYEQYF,TGTACCAGCAGCTTACTCTCGGACACTTTCTACGAGCAGTACTTC
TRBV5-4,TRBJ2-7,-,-,CASSSISYEQYF,TGTGCCAGCAGCTCAATCTCCTACGAGCAGTATTTC
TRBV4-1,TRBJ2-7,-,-,CAISQGGHCEQYF,TGCGCCATCAGTCAAGGGGGACACTGCGAGCAGTACTTC
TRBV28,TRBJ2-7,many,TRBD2,CASSRSGRSDEQYF,TGTGCCAGCAGTCGAAGCGGGAGAAGCGACGAGCAGTACTTC
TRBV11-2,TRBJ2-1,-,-,CASSLETVGSSYNEQFF,TGTGCCAGCAGCCTGGAGACAGTAGGGAGCTCCTACAATGAACAGTTCTTC
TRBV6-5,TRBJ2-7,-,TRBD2,CASSYTGGGGRSDEQYF,TGTGCCAGCAGTTACACGGGGGGCGGGGGGCGTAGCGACGAGCAATACTTC
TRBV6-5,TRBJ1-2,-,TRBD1,CVSSYSGQGINCGYTF,TGTGTCAGCAGTTACTCTGGACAGGGCATTAACTGTGGCTACACCTTC
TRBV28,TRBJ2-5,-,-,CASNHGDVRETQYF,TGTGCCAGCAACCATGGCGATGTAAGGGAGACCCAGTACTTC
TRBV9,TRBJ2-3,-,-,CASSVVSTDMQYF,TGTGCCAGCAGCGTAGTTAGCACAGACATGCAGTATTTT
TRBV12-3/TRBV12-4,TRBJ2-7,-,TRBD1,CASSDQGTGGSERYF,TGTGCTAGCAGTGACCAGGGGACAGGGGGCAGCGAGCGGTACTTC
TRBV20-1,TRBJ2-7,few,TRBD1,CSALRTGPPYEQYF,TGCAGTGCTTTACGGACAGGGCCTCCCTACGAGCAGTACTTC
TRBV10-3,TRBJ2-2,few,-,CAISGLSVGNTGELFF,TGTGCCATCAGTGGCCTTAGCGTGGGGAACACCGGGGAGCTGTTTTTT
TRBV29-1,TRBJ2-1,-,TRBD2,CSVGLAEVVNEHFF,TGTAGCGTGGGCCTAGCGGAGGTAGTGAATGAGCACTTCTTC
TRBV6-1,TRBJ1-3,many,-,CASSVTGYSGNTIYF,TGTGCCAGCAGTGTTACAGGCTACTCTGGAAACACCATATATTTT
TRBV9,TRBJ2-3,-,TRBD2,CASSPEPGLAADTQYF,TGTGCCAGCAGCCCGGAGCCTGGACTAGCGGCGGATACGCAGTATTTT